This T cell receptor beta chain was retrieved from a study of beta chain features in type 1 diabetes. Study background: Sorted cells, roughly 100,000,000 in number, were examined across all samples.

The CDR3 runs 13 residues. The V end was cut by 0 bases, the J end by 5 bases, with 8 bases between. Germline-derived CDR1 and CDR2 are SGHNT and YYREEE (reference sequence). Sequencing targeted expressed TCRB transcripts, as all isolated RNA had been reverse transcribed. Clones were read by immunoSEQ multiplex PCR, and TCRdb kept only the in-frame ones, dropping some. In the table there are more than 250,000 clones, about a fifth of which are singletons. General study results and limits: The study found moderately but significantly shorter TCRB CDR3s in all four CD4+ subsets of Type 1 diabetes patients. Comparison showed that naive, central memory and Treg TCRB repertoires appeared more similar among patients than among healthy donors.

As regards this clone: The antigen is not known.

The sequence was collected from a woman in her thirties or forties with type 1 diabetes. The sequencing sample was made of naive CD4+ T cells from blood. This rearrangement joins TRBV5-4 to TRBJ2-5; tentative D call: TRBD2 (5 bases). The CDR3: CASSLESGETQYF. DNA for the CDR3: TGTGCCAGCAGCTTGGAAAGCGGCGAGACCCAGTACTTC. The complete variable domain, with remaining parts taken from reference TRBV5-4 and TRBJ2-5, reads ETGVTQSPTHLIKTRGQQVTLRCSSQSGHNTVSWYQQALGQGPQFIFQYYREEENGRGNFPPRFSGLQFPNYSSELNVNALELDDSALYLCASSLESGETQYFGPGTRLLVL.